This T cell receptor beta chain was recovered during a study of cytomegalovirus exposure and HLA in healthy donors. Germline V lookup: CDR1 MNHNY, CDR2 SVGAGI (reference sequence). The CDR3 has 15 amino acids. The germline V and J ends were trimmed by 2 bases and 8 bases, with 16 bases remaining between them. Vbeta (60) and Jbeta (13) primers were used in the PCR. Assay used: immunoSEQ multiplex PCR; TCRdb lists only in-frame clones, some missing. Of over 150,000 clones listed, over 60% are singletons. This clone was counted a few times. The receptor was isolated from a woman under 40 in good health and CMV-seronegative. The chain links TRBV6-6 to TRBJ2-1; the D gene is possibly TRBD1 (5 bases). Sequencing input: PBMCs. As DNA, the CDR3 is TGTGCCAGCAGTTACCCTGGACATTATGGCGATGAGCAGTTCTTC. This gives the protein CASSYPGHYGDEQFF.